Described below is a single T cell receptor beta chain sequence and its context. In the original workflow: Amplification of reference gene primers was used by the study to estimate nucleated cell counts. Libraries were prepared by immunoSEQ multiplex PCR; TCRdb keeps only in-frame clonotypes and omits some of them. V and J calls and clone size come straight from that table; D and trimming were deduced from the DNA. The data show hundreds of thousands of clones, with 89% seen just once and around 3% held by the top ten. The CDR3 is made up of 15 amino acids. Germline V gene data show CDR1 as LNHDA and CDR2 as SQIVND (reference sequence). V lost 6 bases, J lost 7 bases, and 10 bases stayed unmatched. Recruited during active infection, patients (from Seattle) were subsequently followed longitudinally. The sample is drawn from a study of blood T cell repertoires in COVID-19. Across the whole study: Samples representing acute and convalescent COVID-19 were sourced from the United States, Italy and Spain. T cells, B-cell-depleted T cells, or PBMCs provided the cDNA or gDNA that served as material.

The receptor's source is a woman aged 25 to 39 with COVID-19, enrolled during active disease. The sample taken for sequencing was peripheral blood. The rearrangement joins TRBV19 to TRBJ2-7; 12 bases fit TRBD1. CDR3 nucleotide sequence: TGTGCCAGTAGGATGCCGGGACAGGGGGCTGAAGAGCAGTACTTC. It specifies CASRMPGQGAEEQYF.